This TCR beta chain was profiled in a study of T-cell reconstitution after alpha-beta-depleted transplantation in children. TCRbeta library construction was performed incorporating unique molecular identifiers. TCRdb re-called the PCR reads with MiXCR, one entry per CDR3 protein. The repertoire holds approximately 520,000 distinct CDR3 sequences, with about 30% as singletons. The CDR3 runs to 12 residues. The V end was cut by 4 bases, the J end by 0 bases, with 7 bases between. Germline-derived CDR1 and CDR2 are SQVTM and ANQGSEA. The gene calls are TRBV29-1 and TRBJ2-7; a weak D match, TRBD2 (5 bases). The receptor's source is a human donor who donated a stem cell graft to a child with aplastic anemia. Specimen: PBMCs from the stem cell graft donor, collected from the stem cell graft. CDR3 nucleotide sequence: TGCAGCGTTGGCGGGTTCTCCTACGAGCAGTACTTC. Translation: CSVGGFSYEQYF.